The present T cell receptor (beta chain) was sequenced within a study of cytomegalovirus exposure and HLA in healthy donors. Study-level information: A preliminary data release comprised 80 million to 95 million unique TCRs obtained from HLA-typed donors. Regarding the study as a whole: Being productive about 87% or about 30% of the time was typical of most TCR beta V segments in an earlier analysis. A later analysis linked some 18,000 TCR beta sequences to HLA alleles at 0.05 false discovery rate.

These donors counted as nominally healthy when sampled, but unrecorded immune exposures were likely. The CDR3 extends over 17 amino acids. Germline V gene lookup returns CDR1 LGHNA and CDR2 YNFKEQ. V was clipped by 2 bases and J by 7 bases; unmatched bases: 11. Of note for this clone: What it recognizes is unknown.

With 60 Vbeta and 13 Jbeta primers, the PCR was carried out. Libraries were prepared by immunoSEQ multiplex PCR; TCRdb keeps only in-frame clonotypes and omits some of them. The sample holds 90,000 to 95,000 clones, roughly 78% seen once. What was sequenced was PBMCs. The chain uses TRBV4-2 and TRBJ1-6; 7 bases match TRBD1. This receptor was obtained from a male donor in good health and CMV-seropositive. Written as DNA, the CDR3 is TGTGCCAGCAGCCAACCTACTGACAGGGCGGAAAATTCACCCCTCCACTTT. Protein sequence: CASSQPTDRAENSPLHF.